This T cell receptor (beta chain) was captured in a study of identifying expanded T cells in peripheral blood. Whole-study results and caveats: Over two and four weeks, about 15 and 18 clones changed, versus 1.2 between replicates.

In this sample, this clone turned up a few times. Its antigen is as yet unknown. No infections or other immune events were documented during collection. The CDR3 totals 16 residues. Germline CDR1 LGHNA, CDR2 YSLEER. Trimming pared 1 base from V and 5 bases from J, leaving 17 bases between. Sequencing used immunoSEQ multiplex PCR; TCRdb keeps in-frame clones, though not all of them. The sample records approximately 100,000 clones, more than 85% being singletons. This receptor was identified in a person aged 18 to 75 in good health. The sequencing sample was made of blood. The chain is built from TRBV4-3 and TRBJ1-1; a weak D match, TRBD1 (5 bases). The CDR3 bases are TGCGCCAGCAGCCAAGCAGGTCGGGGGAGGGGAACTGAAGCTTTCTTT. Protein: CASSQAGRGRGTEAFF.